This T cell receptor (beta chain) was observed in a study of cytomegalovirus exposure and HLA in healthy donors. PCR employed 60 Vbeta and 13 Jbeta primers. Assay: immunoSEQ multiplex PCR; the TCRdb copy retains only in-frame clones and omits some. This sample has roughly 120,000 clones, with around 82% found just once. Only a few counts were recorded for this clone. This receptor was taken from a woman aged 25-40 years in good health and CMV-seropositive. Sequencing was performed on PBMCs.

CDR3: CASSLGAGSNEQFF. CDR3 coding DNA: TGCGCCAGCAGCTTGGGAGCGGGATCGAATGAGCAGTTCTTC. V and J are TRBV5-1 and TRBJ2-1; 7 bases are shared with TRBD2. CDR1 and CDR2 (germline): SGHRS, YFSETQ. V was pared by 0 bases and J by 7 bases, with 4 bases of the junction left unmatched. The CDR3 loop spans 14 amino acids.